Shown below are 27 T cell receptor beta chains from a single sample sequenced in a study of CXCR3-negative and CXCR3-positive naive CD8 T cells. Findings and limits, study-wide: Higher TRB CDR3 hydrophobicity marked CXCR3-positive naive cells relative to CXCR3-negative naive cells.

The authors made the TRB cDNA libraries by 5' RACE using UMI labels. TCRdb reprocessed the 5' RACE reads; each CDR3 protein has one entry and no DNA is given. Its clone listing holds tens of thousands of distinct CDR3 sequences. Their specific antigens are unknown. The sequenced sample consisted of naive CXCR3+ CD8+ T cells from blood. Subset of the sample: CD45RO-CCR7+CD27+CD95- naive CD8+ T cells expressing CXCR3 (TNR3+). The receptors come from a human donor in good health. Some clones in this sample may be carry-over from other donors' samples.

This rearrangement joins TRBV15 to TRBJ2-2; TCRdb returns TRBD2, unconfirmable since there is no DNA. Germline CDR1 LNHNV, CDR2 YYDKDF (reference sequence). The CDR3 length is 15 residues. This CDR3 reads CATSRERGGPGELFF.

J is TRBJ1-1 and V is TRBV19; TCRdb's D call of TRBD1 is untestable without DNA. Germline V CDR1 and CDR2: LNHDA, SQIVND (reference sequence). The CDR3 sequence is 16 residues long. CDR3 loop: CASSIFGFDSAREAFF.

Here the CDR3 reads CASIQADREGHEQYF. This chain joins TRBV4-3 and TRBJ2-7; TCRdb's D call of TRBD2 is untestable without DNA. The V gene's germline CDR1 is LGHNA and CDR2 YSLEER. The CDR3 extends over 15 amino acids.

This chain connects TRBV28 to TRBJ2-1; TCRdb proposes TRBD1, but this gene call is untestable without DNA. The germline V gene encodes CDR1 MDHEN and CDR2 SYDVKM. This CDR3 spans 17 amino acids. The CDR3 protein is CASSSPHSGEAYNEQFF.

V is TRBV4-3 and J is TRBJ1-5; TCRdb's D call of TRBD1 is untestable without DNA. This CDR3 contains 17 residues. The germline CDR1 and CDR2 sequences are LGHNA and YSLEER. The CDR3: CASSQDGGTGMNQPQHF.

The chain recombines TRBV28 with TRBJ2-7; TCRdb calls TRBD1, which cannot be checked without DNA. The germline V gene encodes CDR1 MDHEN and CDR2 SYDVKM. The CDR3 spans 14 residues. This CDR3 reads CAIKRDSTTYEQYF.

The chain links TRBV25-1 to TRBJ2-7; TCRdb proposes TRBD2, but this gene call is untestable without DNA. Germline V gene sequence: CDR1 MGHDK, CDR2 SYGVNS. The CDR3 has 14 residues. The CDR3 protein is CASSEGGRLNEQYF.

The J gene is TRBJ1-1, the V gene TRBV10-1; lacking DNA, the TRBD1 call made by TCRdb goes unchecked. The V gene's germline CDR1 is WNHNN and CDR2 SYGVQD (reference sequence). The CDR3 covers 15 residues. The CDR3 loop reads CASSDPTGGNTEAFF.

This sequence joins TRBV19 and TRBJ2-1; TCRdb picks TRBD1, but there is no DNA to check that call. This CDR3 comprises 17 residues. Per the germline V gene, CDR1 is LNHDA and CDR2 is SQIVND (reference sequence). The chain's CDR3 is CASSILPGRLLYNEQFF.

The V gene is TRBV14, the J gene TRBJ2-3; the TRBD1 assignment by TCRdb is unverifiable without DNA. Germline V gene data show CDR1 as SGHDN and CDR2 as FVKESK. The CDR3 consists of 15 residues. CDR3 region: CASSLGGLSPDTQYF.

This chain links TRBV28 with TRBJ2-1; TCRdb gives TRBD2 as the D gene, but with no DNA this cannot be confirmed. Germline loops: CDR1 MDHEN, CDR2 SYDVKM. The CDR3 runs to 14 residues. The CDR3 sequence: CASSLGTSLDEQFF.

The chain recombines TRBV6-6 with TRBJ2-7; TCRdb gives TRBD1 as the D gene, but with no DNA this cannot be confirmed. Per germline, CDR1 MNHNY and CDR2 SVGAGI (reference sequence). The CDR3 extends over 14 amino acids. The CDR3 spells CASTPLDPTGEQYF.

The V gene is TRBV29-1, the J gene TRBJ2-5; TCRdb lists TRBD1, though no DNA is available to test this call. Germline CDR1 is SQVTM and CDR2 is ANQGSEA. This CDR3 contains 14 residues. The CDR3 region is CSVVFWGSGETQYF.

The chain recombines TRBV29-1 with TRBJ1-1; the TCRdb call, TRBD1, lacks DNA for checking. The germline gives CDR1 SQVTM, CDR2 ANQGSEA. CDR3 size: 13 residues. The CDR3 spells CSAVTGSNTEAFF.

The J gene is TRBJ1-5, the V gene TRBV7-8; with no DNA, the TCRdb D assignment of TRBD1 cannot be verified. Germline V CDR1 and CDR2: SGHVS, FQNEAQ. This CDR3 region has 16 residues. CDR3 loop: CASSPQSRDKDQPQHF.

This chain joins TRBV9 and TRBJ2-1. Germline CDR1 reads SGDLS; CDR2 reads YYNGEE. The length of the CDR3 is 12 residues. The CDR3 reads CASSVAGNEQFF.

This chain connects TRBV7-6 to TRBJ2-1; as DNA is missing, the TRBD1 call by TCRdb cannot be tested. The germline V gene encodes CDR1 SGHVS and CDR2 FNYEAQ. The CDR3 consists of 18 residues. CDR3 sequence reads: CASSLVGVQGVSYNEQFF.

The rearrangement links TRBV12-3 or TRBV12-4 to TRBJ1-2. The CDR3 runs 15 residues. The CDR3 region is CASSLGAVWADGYTF.

The rearrangement uses TRBV6-6 and TRBJ1-5. Looked up from germline, CDR1 is MNHNY and CDR2 is SVGAGI (reference sequence). The CDR3 is made up of 15 amino acids. This CDR3 is CASSSGGLAYQPQHF.

The genes are TRBV11-1 and TRBJ2-5. This CDR3 contains 12 residues. Germline V lookup: CDR1 SGHAT, CDR2 FQDESV (reference sequence). The CDR3 region is CASSFRQETQYF.

The chain couples TRBV28 to TRBJ1-4; the D call of TRBD1 rests on TCRdb alone, since no DNA is present to check it. Germline loops: CDR1 MDHEN, CDR2 SYDVKM. This CDR3 has 15 amino acids. CDR3 residues: CASSFSGDWDEKLFF.

V usage is TRBV19 and J usage is TRBJ2-1; with no DNA, the TCRdb D assignment of TRBD2 cannot be verified. The germline CDR1 and CDR2 sequences are LNHDA and SQIVND (reference sequence). There are 14 residues in the CDR3. CDR3 loop: CASRGQSSYNEQFF.

The V and J genes are TRBV15 and TRBJ2-3; TCRdb outputs TRBD1, but without DNA this stays unchecked. The CDR3 is made up of 16 amino acids. Per germline, CDR1 LNHNV and CDR2 YYDKDF (reference sequence). The CDR3 protein is CATRGGAGGRTDTQYF.

V and J are TRBV9 and TRBJ1-1. The CDR3 runs 13 residues. CDR1 is SGDLS, CDR2 YYNGEE, per germline. The CDR3 reads CASSVTGNTEAFF.

V usage is TRBV7-8 and J usage is TRBJ2-3. This CDR3 has 16 amino acids. Germline values: CDR1 SGHVS, CDR2 FQNEAQ. CDR3 protein: CASSRRLAGGTDTQYF.

The gene calls are TRBV10-2 and TRBJ2-7; the TRBD1 assignment by TCRdb is unverifiable without DNA. The CDR3 length is 13 residues. The germline V gene has CDR1 WSHSY and CDR2 SAAADI. CDR3 protein: CASTTGPSYEQYF.

V gene TRBV14 combines with J gene TRBJ2-3. Germline V lookup: CDR1 SGHDN, CDR2 FVKESK. This CDR3 region has 14 residues. CDR3 protein: CASSVAYATDTQYF.